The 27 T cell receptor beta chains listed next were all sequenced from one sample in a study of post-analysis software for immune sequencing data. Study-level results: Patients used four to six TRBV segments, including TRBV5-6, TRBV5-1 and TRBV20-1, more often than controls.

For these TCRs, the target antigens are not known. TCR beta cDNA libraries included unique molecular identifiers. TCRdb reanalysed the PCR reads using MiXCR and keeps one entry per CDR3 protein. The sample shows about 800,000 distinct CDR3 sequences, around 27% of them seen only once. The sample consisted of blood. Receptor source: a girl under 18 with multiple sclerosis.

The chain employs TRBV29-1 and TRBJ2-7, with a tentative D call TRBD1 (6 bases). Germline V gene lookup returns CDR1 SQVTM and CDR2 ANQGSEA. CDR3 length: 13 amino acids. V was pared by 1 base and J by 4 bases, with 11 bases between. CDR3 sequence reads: CSVEGGQSYEQYF. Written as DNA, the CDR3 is TGCAGCGTTGAAGGAGGACAGTCATACGAGCAGTACTTC.

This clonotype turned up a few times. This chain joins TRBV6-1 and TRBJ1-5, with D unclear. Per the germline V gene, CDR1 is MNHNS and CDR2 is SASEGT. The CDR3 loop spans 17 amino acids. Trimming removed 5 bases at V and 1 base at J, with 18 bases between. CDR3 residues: CASSPRGSAPSNQPQHF. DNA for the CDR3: TGTGCCAGCAGTCCCCGAGGGTCGGCACCAAGCAATCAGCCCCAGCATTTT.

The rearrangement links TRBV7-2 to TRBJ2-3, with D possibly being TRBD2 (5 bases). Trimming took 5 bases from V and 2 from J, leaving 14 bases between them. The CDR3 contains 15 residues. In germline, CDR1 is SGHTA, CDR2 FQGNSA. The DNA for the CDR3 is TGTGCCAGCAGCCGCGGTGGTGGACTCACAGATACGCAGTATTTT. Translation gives CASSRGGGLTDTQYF.

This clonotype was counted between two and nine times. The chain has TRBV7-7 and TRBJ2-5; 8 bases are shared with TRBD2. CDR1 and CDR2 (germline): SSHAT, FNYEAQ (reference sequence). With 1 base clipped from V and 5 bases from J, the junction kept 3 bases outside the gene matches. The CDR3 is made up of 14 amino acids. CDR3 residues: CASSLELAAETQYF. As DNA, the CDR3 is TGTGCCAGCAGCTTAGAACTAGCGGCGGAGACCCAGTACTTC.

Here the CDR3 reads CASSVEGRLTDTQYF. The CDR3 DNA is TGTGCCAGCAGCGTAGAGGGACGGCTCACAGATACGCAGTATTTT. The rearrangement links TRBV9 to TRBJ2-3; D may be TRBD1 or TRBD2 (5 bases each). Germline CDR1 reads SGDLS; CDR2 reads YYNGEE. This CDR3 has 15 residues. The ends were cut back, 0 bases at V and 2 bases at J, with 10 bases in the middle.

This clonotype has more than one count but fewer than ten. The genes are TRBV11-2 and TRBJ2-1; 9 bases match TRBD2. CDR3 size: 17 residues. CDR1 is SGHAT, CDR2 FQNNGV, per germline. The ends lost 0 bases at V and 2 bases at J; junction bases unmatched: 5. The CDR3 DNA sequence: TGTGCCAGCAGCTTAGAGGGGACTAGCTACACCTACAATGAGCAGTTCTTC. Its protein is CASSLEGTSYTYNEQFF.

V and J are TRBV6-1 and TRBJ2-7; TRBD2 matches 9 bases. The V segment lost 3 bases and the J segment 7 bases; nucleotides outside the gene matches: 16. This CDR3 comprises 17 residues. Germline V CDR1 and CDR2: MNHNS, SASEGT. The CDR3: CASSELFAGGPLEEQYF. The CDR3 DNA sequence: TGTGCCAGCAGTGAGTTATTCGCGGGAGGGCCCTTGGAAGAGCAGTACTTC.

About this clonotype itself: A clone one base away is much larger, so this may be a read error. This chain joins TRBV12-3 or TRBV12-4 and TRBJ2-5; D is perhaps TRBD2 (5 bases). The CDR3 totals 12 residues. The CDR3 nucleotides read TGTACCAGCTCCGGGATCCAAGAGACCCAGTACTTC. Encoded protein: CTSSGIQETQYF.

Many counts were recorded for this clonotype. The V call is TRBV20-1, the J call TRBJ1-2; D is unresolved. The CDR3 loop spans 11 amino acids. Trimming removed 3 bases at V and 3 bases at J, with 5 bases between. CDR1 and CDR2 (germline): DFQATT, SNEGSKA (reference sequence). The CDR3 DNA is TGCAGTGCTAGGGCAGACTATGGCTACACCTTC. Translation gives CSARADYGYTF.

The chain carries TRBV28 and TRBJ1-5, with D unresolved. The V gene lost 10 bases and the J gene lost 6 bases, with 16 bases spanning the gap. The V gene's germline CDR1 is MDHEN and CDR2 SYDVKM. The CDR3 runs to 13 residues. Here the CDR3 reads CATVTRPGQPQHF. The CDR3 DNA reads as TGTGCCACAGTAACCCGCCCAGGTCAGCCCCAGCATTTT.

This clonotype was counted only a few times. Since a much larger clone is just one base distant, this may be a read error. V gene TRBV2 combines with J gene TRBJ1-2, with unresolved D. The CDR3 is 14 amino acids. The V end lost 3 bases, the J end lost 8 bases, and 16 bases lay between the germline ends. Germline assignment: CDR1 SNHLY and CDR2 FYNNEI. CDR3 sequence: CASSEDVRRRGYTF. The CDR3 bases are TGTGCCAGCAGTGAGGACGTGCGACGGAGGGGCTACACCTTC.

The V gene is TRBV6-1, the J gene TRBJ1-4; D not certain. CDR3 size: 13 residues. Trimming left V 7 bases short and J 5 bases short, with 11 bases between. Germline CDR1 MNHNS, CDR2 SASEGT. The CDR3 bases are TGTGCCAGCAACCGGCTGGGGAATGAAAAACTGTTTTTT. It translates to CASNRLGNEKLFF.

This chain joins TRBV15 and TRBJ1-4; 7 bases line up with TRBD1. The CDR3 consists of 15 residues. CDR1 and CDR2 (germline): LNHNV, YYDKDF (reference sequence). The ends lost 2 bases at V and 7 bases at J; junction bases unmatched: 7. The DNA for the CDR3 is TGTGCCACCAGCAGACGGAAACAGGGGTCTGAAAAACTGTTTTTT. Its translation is CATSRRKQGSEKLFF.

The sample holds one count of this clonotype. The CDR3 is CASTSGLAGYEQYF. The CDR3 region has the DNA TGCGCCAGCACCTCGGGCCTGGCAGGCTACGAGCAGTACTTC. The chain combines TRBV5-1 with TRBJ2-7; D gene uncertain. CDR3 length equals 14 residues. Per germline, CDR1 SGHRS and CDR2 YFSETQ. Trimming took off 6 bases at V and 3 bases at J, with 16 bases between the two ends.

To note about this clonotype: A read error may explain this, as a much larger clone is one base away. In DNA form, the CDR3 reads TGCAGCGTTGGAGAGTTCGAGCAGTACTTC. It codes for CSVGEFEQYF. This rearrangement joins TRBV29-1 to TRBJ2-5; D not resolved. The assigned J gene may be wrong: the sequence end matches TRBJ2-7 better. The CDR3 extends over 10 amino acids. Germline values: CDR1 SQVTM, CDR2 ANQGSEA.

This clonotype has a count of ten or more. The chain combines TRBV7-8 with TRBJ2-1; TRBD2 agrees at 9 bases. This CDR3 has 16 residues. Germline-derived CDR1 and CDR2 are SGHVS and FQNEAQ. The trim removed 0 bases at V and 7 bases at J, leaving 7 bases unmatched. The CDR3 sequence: CASSLAASGTLNEQFF. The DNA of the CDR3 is TGTGCCAGCAGCTTAGCGGCTAGCGGGACCTTAAATGAGCAGTTCTTC.

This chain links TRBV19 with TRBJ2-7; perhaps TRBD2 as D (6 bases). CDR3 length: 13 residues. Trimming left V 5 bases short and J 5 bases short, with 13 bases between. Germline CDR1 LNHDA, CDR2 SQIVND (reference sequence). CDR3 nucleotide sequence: TGTGCCAGTAGTGAGGCGGGGTTGAACGAGCAGTACTTC. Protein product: CASSEAGLNEQYF.

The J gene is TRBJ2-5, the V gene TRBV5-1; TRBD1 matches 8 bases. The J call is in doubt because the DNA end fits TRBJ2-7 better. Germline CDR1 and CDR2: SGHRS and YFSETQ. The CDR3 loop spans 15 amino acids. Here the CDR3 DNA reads TGCGCCAGCAGCTTGACAGGGGGTTCCAACAACGAGCAGTACTTC. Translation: CASSLTGGSNNEQYF.

The CDR3 is CASSEAGHSPLHF. CDR3 sequence (DNA): TGTGCCAGCAGTGAAGCGGGGCATTCACCCCTCCACTTT. This chain connects TRBV6-1 to TRBJ1-6; TRBD1 is a possible D gene (5 bases). The V end was cut by 0 bases, the J end by 8 bases, with 5 bases between. Per germline, CDR1 MNHNS and CDR2 SASEGT. The CDR3 spans 13 residues.

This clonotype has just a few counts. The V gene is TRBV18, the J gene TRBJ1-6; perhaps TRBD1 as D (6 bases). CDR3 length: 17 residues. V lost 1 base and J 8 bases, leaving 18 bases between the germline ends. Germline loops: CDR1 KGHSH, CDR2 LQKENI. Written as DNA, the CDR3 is TGTGCCAGCTCACCACAGAATGCTGGGGGCCGTGATTCACCCCTCCACTTT. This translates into CASSPQNAGGRDSPLHF.

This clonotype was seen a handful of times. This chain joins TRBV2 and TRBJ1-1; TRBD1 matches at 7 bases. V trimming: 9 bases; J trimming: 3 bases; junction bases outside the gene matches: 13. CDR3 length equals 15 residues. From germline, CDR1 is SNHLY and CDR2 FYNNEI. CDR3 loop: CARKTTGVRYTEAFF. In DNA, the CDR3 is TGTGCCAGAAAAACAACAGGGGTTCGGTACACTGAAGCTTTCTTT. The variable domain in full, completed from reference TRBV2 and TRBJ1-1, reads EPEVTQTPSHQVTQMGQEVILRCVPISNHLYFYWYRQILGQKVEFLVSFYNNEISEKSEIFDDQFSVERPDGSNFTLKIRSTKLEDSAMYFCARKTTGVRYTEAFFGQGTRLTVV.

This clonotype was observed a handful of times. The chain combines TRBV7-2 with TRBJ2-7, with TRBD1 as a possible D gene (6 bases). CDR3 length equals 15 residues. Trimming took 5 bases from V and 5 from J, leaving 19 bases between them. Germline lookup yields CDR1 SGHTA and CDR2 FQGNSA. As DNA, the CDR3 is TGTGCCAGCAGCACGCGAAAGGGGGAGCTCAACGAGCAGTACTTC. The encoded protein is CASSTRKGELNEQYF.

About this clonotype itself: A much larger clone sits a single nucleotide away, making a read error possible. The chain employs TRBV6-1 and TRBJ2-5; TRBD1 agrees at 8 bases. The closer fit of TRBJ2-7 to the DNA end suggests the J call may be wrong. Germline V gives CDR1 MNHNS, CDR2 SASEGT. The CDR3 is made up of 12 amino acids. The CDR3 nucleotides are TGTGCCAGCACAGACAGGGGCAGCGAGCAGTACTTC. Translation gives CASTDRGSEQYF.

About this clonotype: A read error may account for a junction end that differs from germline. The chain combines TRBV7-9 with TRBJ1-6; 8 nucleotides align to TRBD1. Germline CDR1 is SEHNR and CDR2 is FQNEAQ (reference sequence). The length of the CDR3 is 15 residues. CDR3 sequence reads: CASSTTGAGNSPPHF. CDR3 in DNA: TGTGCCAGCAGCACGACAGGGGCGGGGAATTCACCCCCCCACTTT.

CDR3 residues: CASSLEGGRYHEQFF. The CDR3 coding sequence is TGTGCCAGCAGCTTAGAGGGCGGGAGGTATCATGAGCAGTTCTTC. J is TRBJ2-1 and V is TRBV7-2; 8 nucleotides agree with TRBD2. CDR3 length: 15 residues. Germline V gene sequence: CDR1 SGHTA, CDR2 FQGNSA. V shed 1 base and J 8 bases; nucleotides not matched to a gene: 7. Based on the CDR3 plus reference TRBV7-2 and TRBJ2-1, the full variable domain is GAGVSQSPSNKVTEKGKDVELRCDPISGHTALYWYRQSLGQGLEFLIYFQGNSAPDKSGLPSDRFSAERTGGSVSTLTIQRTQQEDSAVYLCASSLEGGRYHEQFFGPGTRLTVL.

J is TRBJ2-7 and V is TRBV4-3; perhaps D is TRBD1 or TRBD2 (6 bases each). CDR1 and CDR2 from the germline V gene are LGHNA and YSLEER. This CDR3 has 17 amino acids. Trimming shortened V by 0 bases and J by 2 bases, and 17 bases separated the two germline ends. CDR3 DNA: TGCGCCAGCAGCCAAGATGGGGTGGGGGGCGCCACCTACGAGCAGTACTTC. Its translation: CASSQDGVGGATYEQYF.

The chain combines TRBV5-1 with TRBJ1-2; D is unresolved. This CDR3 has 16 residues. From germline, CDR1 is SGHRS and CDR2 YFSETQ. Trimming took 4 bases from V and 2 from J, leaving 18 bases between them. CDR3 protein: CASSPFVKSWNYGYTF. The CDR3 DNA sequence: TGCGCCAGCAGCCCTTTCGTTAAATCTTGGAACTATGGCTACACCTTC. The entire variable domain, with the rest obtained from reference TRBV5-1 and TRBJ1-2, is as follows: KAGVTQTPRYLIKTRGQQVTLSCSPISGHRSVSWYQQTPGQGLQFLFEYFSETQRNKGNFPGRFSGRQFSNSRSEMNVSTLELGDSALYLCASSPFVKSWNYGYTFGSGTRLTVV.